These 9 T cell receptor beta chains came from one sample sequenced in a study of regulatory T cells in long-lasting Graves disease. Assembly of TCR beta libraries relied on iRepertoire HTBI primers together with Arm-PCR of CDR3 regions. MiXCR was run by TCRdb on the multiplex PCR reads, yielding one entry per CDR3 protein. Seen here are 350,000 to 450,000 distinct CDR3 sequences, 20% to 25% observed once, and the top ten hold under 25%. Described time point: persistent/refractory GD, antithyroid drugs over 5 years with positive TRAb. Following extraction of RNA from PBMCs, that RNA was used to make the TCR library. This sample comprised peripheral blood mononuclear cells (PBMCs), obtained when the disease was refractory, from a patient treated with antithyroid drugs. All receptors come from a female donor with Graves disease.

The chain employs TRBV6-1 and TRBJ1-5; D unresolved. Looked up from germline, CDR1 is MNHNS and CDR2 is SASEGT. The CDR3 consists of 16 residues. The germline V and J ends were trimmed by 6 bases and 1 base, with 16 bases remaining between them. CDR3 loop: CASRLSTRGSNQPQHF. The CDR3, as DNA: TGTGCCAGCAGATTGTCAACGAGAGGGAGCAATCAGCCCCAGCATTTT.

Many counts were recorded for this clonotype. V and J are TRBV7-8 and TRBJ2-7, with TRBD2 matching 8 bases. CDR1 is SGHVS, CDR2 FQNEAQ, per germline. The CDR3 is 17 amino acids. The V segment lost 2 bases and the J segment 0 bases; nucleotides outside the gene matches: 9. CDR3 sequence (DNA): TGTGCCAGCAGCTTACCCGGAAGCGGGAGATTCTCCTACGAGCAGTACTTC. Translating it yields CASSLPGSGRFSYEQYF. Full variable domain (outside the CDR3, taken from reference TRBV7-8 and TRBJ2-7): GAGVSQSPRYKVAKRGQDVALRCDPISGHVSLFWYQQALGQGPEFLTYFQNEAQLDKSGLPSDRFFAERPEGSVSTLKIQRTQQEDSAVYLCASSLPGSGRFSYEQYFGPGTRLTVT.

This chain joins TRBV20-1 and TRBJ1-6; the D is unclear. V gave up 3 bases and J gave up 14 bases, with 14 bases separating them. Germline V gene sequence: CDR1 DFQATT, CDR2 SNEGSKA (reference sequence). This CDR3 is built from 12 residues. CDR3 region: CSARRTLGTLHF. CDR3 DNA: TGCAGTGCTAGGAGGACCCTCGGGACCCTCCACTTT.

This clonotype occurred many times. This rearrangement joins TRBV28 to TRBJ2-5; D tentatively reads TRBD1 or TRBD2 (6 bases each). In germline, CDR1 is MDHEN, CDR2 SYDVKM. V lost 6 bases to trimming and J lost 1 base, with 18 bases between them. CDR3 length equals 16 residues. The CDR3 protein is CASSRRRGGGQETQYF. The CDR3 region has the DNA TGTGCCAGCAGCCGAAGAAGAGGGGGAGGCCAAGAGACCCAGTACTTC. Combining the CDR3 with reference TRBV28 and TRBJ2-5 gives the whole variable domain DVKVTQSSRYLVKRTGEKVFLECVQDMDHENMFWYRQDPGLGLRLIYFSYDVKMKEKGDIPEGYSVSREKKERFSLILESASTNQTSMYLCASSRRRGGGQETQYFGPGTRLLVL.

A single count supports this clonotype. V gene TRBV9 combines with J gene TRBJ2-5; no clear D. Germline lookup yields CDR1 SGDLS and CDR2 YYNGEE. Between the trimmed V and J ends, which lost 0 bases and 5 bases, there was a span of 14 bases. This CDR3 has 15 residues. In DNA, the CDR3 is TGTGCCAGCAGCGTAGGGCAGAGCTCGTGGGAGACCCAGTACTTC. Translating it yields CASSVGQSSWETQYF.

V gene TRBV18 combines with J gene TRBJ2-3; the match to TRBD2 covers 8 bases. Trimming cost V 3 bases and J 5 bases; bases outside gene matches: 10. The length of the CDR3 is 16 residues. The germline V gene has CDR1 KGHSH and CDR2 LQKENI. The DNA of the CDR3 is TGTGCCAGCTCACCCGCAGGACTAGCCTCTAGAGATACGCAGTATTTT. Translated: CASSPAGLASRDTQYF.

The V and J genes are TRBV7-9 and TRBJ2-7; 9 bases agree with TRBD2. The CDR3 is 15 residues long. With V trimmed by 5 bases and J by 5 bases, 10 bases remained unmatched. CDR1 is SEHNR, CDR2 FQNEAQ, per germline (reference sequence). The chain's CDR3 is CASSLGTSFRDEQYF. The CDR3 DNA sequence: TGTGCCAGCAGCCTCGGGACTAGCTTTCGTGACGAGCAGTACTTC. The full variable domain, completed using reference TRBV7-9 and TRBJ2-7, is DTGVSQNPRHKITKRGQNVTFRCDPISEHNRLYWYRQTLGQGPEFLTYFQNEAQLEKSRLLSDRFSAERPKGSFSTLEIQRTEQGDSAMYLCASSLGTSFRDEQYFGPGTRLTVT.

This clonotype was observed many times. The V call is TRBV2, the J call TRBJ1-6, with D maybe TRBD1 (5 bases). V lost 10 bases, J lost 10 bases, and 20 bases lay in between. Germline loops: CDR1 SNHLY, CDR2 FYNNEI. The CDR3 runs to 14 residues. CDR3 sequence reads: CATGTTGVSSPLHF. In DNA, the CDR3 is TGTGCCACAGGGACCACAGGTGTGAGCTCACCCCTCCACTTT.

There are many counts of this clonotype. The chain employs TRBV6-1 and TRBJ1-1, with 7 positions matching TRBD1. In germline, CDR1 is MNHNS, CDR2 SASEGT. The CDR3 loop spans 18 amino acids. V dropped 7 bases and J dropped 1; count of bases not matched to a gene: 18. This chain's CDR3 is CASTPGQTFLPSNTEAFF. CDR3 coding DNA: TGTGCCAGCACCCCGGGACAGACCTTTCTGCCCTCGAACACTGAAGCTTTCTTT.